Given below is one TCR beta chain in context. The antigen this receptor binds is unknown. No base-level quality is on record; no much larger clone is a single base apart. Using the deep immunoSEQ assay, TCR CDR3 regions were amplified from genomic DNA by multiplex PCR. Extracted genomic DNA from each cell subset was spread evenly across all wells of several immunoSEQ 96-well plates, with each plate serving as a replicate. For sorted subsets, each replicate PCR was loaded with roughly 200 ng genomic DNA, equivalent to about 33,000 T cell genomes. The purified libraries were quantified using a Qubit 3.0 fluorometer, sized with a Bioanalyzer 2100, and then quantified again using the KAPA Library Quantification kit. Each immunoSEQ 96-well plate was sequenced on its own single-read 150-cycle Illumina NextSeq 550 flow cell. Concerning the study's data processing: The immunoSEQ output contained only junctional sequences without quality scores, so filtering could not match that applied to full-length reads. Sequences were annotated with PyIR, a Python wrapper for IgBLAST v1.9, and V/J genes and CDR3 were assigned using IMGT germline references. Reads were filtered out if the reads had weak V/J assignments (E-value above 1e-6), no CDR3, stop codons, out-of-frame junctions, or ambiguous translated residues. V3J clonotypes were defined as sequences sharing an identical inferred V gene, J gene, and CDR3 amino acid sequence. Percentage overlap between repertoires was calculated by dividing the number of shared unique clonotypes by the size of the smaller repertoire. Richness of each repertoire was evaluated using RTK rarefaction, the Chao1 estimator, and Recon v2.1 estimates of unobserved clonotypes. Generation probabilities were computed with OLGA for all TCRbeta clonotypes obtained by the gDNA method from several donors. Here the immuneACCESS table is served through TCRdb, limited to in-frame sequences with V and J called. Missing clones are a known gap in these copies; in checked studies unresolved V genes cover under half, and the rest lacks a known reason. D and trimming were read from the DNA, whereas the V and J calls and clone size are those reported in that table. Present in this sample are around 2,100,000 clones, about 95% of which were seen just once. The ten largest account for more than 0.9% of the sample.

CD8 naive samples were CD45RO-negative cells positively selected for CCR7, giving a CD45RA+CCR7+ population that excluded TemRA cells. The donors were healthy, HIV-negative adults with no recently reported acute infections or vaccinations. Every donor was a Caucasian adult living in Nashville, Tennessee, USA. Blood was obtained by leukapheresis, after which PBMCs were separated by Ficoll-Histopaque density gradient centrifugation and cryopreserved in liquid nitrogen vapor phase. Analytical flow cytometry was used to check the purity and quantity of every magnetically sorted T cell population. Each sorted fraction had its genomic DNA isolated and then quantified by UV absorbance on a Nanodrop 2000c. These data belong to a study of shared clonotypes between healthy human individuals (dated by TCRdb to 2018 to 2021). About the investigation overall: A couple of women and three men aged 18 to 49 years were included in the cohort. Leukapheresis yielded between about 0.9 and 10 billion PBMCs per donor. To increase sequencing depth and limit assay-specific biases, different laboratories used diverse techniques to prepare libraries and sequence TCR repertoires. The study deeply sequenced blood TCR repertoires of several healthy adults to estimate repertoire size and the extent of clonotype sharing between individuals. For each donor, CD4 naive and CD4 memory were each run on three plates, CD8 naive on two plates, and CD8 memory on one plate.

Summary of the overall study and its limitations: Compared with non-shared clonotypes, clonotypes shared by all four sorted-subset donors had higher generation probabilities. The small number of donors limited the genetic and exposure-history diversity represented. Pairwise subsampling indicated that sequencing depth was expected to affect the degree of clonotype sharing among donors. Naive subsets generally had larger estimated clonotype richness than memory subsets. Incomplete sequencing was indicated by rarefaction of sorted-subset datasets, despite the large sequencing depth. Sharing across a handful of donors was observed for roughly 5.4% of naive CD4, 3.5% of naive CD8, 2.3% of memory CD4, and less than 0.45% of memory CD8 clonotypes. Sampling was limited to blood, and TCR repertoires in tissue likely differ from TCR repertoires in blood.

Germline trimming amounts to 3 bases on V and 1 base on J, with 9 as the count of junction bases outside the gene matches. The cysteine opens and the phenylalanine closes a CDR3 of 16 amino acids. Kept here is only the CDR3 DNA, which spans 48 bases and is read in frame from base 1. The germline V gene (reference sequence) gives CDR1 as SGHNT and CDR2 as YYREEE. The sample was naive CD8+ T cells sorted from blood. This specimen's cell subset or site label, per the study, means: CD45RA+CCR7+. Here the chain combines TRBV5-4 and TRBJ1-1; 7 of the junction bases match TRBD1. The source is a man between 18 and 29 years old in good health. The base sequence is TGTGCCAGCAGCTCCAGGGGGGAGGTGGGGAACACTGAAGCTTTCTTT. The resulting protein is CASSSRGEVGNTEAFF.